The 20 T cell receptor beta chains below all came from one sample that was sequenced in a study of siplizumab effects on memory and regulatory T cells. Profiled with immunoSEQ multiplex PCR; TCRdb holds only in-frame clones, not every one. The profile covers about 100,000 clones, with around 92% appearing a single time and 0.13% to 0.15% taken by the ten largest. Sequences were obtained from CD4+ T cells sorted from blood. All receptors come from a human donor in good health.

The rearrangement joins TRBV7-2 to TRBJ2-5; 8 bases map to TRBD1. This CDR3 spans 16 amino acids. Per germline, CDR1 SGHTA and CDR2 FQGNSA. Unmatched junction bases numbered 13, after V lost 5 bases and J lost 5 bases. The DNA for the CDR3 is TGTGCCAGCAGCATTAGGACAGGGAGGATTGGGGAGACCCAGTACTTC. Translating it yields CASSIRTGRIGETQYF.

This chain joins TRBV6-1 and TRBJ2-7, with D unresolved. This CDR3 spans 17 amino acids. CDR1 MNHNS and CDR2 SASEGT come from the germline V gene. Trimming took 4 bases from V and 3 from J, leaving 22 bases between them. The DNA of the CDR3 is TGTGCCAGCAGTGTCTCCCGAGGTGGAGCGTGGAACTACGAGCAGTACTTC. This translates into CASSVSRGGAWNYEQYF.

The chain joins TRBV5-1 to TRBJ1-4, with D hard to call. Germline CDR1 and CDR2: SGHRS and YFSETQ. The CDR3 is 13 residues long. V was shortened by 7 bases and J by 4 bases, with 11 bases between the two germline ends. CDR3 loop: CASRGYNNEKLFF. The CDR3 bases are TGCGCCAGCCGGGGATACAATAATGAAAAACTGTTTTTT.

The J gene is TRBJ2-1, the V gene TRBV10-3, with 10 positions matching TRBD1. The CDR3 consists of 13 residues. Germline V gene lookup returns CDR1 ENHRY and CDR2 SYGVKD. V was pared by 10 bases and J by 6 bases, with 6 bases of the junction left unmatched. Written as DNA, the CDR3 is TGTGCCACCGGGACAGGGGAAACCAATGAGCAGTTCTTC. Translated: CATGTGETNEQFF.

CDR3 region: CASGIPDTQYF. The CDR3 DNA reads as TGTGCTAGTGGGATCCCAGATACGCAGTATTTT. The rearrangement uses TRBV12-5 and TRBJ2-3, with D unresolved. Germline V CDR1 and CDR2: LGHNT, FRNRAP. V dropped 6 bases and J dropped 4 bases, with 5 bases sitting between them. This CDR3 has 11 amino acids.

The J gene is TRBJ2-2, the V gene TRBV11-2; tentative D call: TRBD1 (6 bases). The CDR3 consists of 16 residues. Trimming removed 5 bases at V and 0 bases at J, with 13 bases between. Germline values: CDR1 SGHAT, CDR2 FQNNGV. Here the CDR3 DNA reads TGTGCCAGCAGCCTCGGGACATTTGCGAACACCGGGGAGCTGTTTTTT. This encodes CASSLGTFANTGELFF. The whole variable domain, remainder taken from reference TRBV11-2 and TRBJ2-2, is EAGVAQSPRYKIIEKRQSVAFWCNPISGHATLYWYQQILGQGPKLLIQFQNNGVVDDSQLPKDRFSAERLKGVDSTLKIQPAKLEDSAVYLCASSLGTFANTGELFFGEGSRLTVL.

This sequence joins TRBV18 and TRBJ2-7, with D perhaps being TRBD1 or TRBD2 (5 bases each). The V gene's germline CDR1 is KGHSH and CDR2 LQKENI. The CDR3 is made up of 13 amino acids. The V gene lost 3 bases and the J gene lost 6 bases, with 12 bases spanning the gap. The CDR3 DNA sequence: TGTGCCAGCTCACCGGATCAGGGACGCGAGCAGTACTTC. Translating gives CASSPDQGREQYF.

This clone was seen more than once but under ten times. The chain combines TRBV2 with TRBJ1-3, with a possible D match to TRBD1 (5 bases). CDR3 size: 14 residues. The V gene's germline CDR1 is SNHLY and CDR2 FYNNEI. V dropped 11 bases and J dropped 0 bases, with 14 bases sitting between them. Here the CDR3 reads CAGTRGNSGNTIYF. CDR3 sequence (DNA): TGTGCCGGAACCCGGGGGAACTCTGGAAACACCATATATTTT. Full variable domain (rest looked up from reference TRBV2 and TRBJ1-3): EPEVTQTPSHQVTQMGQEVILRCVPISNHLYFYWYRQILGQKVEFLVSFYNNEISEKSEIFDDQFSVERPDGSNFTLKIRSTKLEDSAMYFCAGTRGNSGNTIYFGEGSWLTVV.

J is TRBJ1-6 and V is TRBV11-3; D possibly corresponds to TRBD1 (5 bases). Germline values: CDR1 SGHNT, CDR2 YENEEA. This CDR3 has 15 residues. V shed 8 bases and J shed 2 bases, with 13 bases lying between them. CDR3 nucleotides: TGTGCCAGCTACCTGAGGGGACCCTATAATTCACCCCTCCACTTT. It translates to CASYLRGPYNSPLHF.

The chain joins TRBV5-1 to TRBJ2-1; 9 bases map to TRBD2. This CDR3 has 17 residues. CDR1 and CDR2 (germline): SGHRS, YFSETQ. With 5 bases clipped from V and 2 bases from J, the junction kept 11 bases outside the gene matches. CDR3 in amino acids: CASSIGASGDAYNEQFF. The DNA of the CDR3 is TGCGCCAGCAGTATTGGGGCTAGCGGGGACGCCTACAATGAGCAGTTCTTC.

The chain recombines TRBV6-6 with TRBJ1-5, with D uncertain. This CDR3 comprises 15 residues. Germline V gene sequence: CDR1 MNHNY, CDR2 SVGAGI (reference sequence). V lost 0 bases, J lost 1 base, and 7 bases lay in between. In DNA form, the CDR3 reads TGTGCCAGCAGTTACTCGTCGACCAGCAATCAGCCCCAGCATTTT. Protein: CASSYSSTSNQPQHF.

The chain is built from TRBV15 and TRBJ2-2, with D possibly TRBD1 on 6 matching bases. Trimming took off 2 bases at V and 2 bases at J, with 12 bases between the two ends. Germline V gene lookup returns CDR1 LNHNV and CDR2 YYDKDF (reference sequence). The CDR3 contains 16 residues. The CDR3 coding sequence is TGTGCCACCAGCAGATACCAGGGGCACAACACCGGGGAGCTGTTTTTT. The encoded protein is CATSRYQGHNTGELFF.

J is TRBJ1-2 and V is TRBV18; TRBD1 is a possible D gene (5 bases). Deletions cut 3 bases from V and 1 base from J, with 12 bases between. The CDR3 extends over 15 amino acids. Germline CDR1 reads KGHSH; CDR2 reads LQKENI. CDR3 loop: CASSPSRDGNYGYTF. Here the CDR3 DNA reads TGTGCCAGCTCACCTTCAAGGGACGGTAACTATGGCTACACCTTC.

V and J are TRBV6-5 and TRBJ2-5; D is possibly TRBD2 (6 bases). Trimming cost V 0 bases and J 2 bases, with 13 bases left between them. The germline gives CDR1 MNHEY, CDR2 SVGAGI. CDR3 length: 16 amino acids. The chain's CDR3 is CASSYSEGRGQETQYF. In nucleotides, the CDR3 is TGTGCCAGCAGTTACTCGGAGGGAAGGGGTCAAGAGACCCAGTACTTC.

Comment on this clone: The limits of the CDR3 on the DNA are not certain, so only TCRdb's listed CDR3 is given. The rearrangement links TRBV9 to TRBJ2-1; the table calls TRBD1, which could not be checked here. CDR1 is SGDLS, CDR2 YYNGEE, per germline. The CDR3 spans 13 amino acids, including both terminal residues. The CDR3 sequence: CASSVGGGTGAIF.

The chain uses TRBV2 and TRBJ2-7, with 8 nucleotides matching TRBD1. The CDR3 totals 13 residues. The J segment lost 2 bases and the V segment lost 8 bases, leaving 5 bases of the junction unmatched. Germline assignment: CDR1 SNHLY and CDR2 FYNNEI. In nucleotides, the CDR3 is TGTGCCAGCTACGGACAGGGAACCTACGAGCAGTACTTC. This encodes CASYGQGTYEQYF.

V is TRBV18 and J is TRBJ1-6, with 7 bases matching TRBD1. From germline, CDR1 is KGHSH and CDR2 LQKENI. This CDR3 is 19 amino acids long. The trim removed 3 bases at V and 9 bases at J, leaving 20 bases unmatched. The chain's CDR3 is CASSPTDLGQAKISSPLHF. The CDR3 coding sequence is TGTGCCAGCTCACCTACGGACTTAGGACAGGCAAAGATTAGTTCACCCCTCCACTTT.

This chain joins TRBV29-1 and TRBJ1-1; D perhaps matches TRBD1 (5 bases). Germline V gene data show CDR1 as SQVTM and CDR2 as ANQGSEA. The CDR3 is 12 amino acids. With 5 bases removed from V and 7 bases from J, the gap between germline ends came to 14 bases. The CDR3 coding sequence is TGCAGCGTTTCGCGGGGGACGTATGAAGCTTTCTTT. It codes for CSVSRGTYEAFF.

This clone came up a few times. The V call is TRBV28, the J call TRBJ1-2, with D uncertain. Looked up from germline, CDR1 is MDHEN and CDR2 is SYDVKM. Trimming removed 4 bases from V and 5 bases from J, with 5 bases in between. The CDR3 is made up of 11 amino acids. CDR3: CASSWGYGYTF. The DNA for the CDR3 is TGTGCCAGCAGTTGGGGATATGGCTACACCTTC.

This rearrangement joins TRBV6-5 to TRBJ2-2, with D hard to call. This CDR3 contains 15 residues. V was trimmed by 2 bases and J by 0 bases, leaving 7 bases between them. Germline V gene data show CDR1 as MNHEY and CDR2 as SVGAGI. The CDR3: CASSYAGTNTGELFF. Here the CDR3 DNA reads TGTGCCAGCAGTTACGCCGGAACGAACACCGGGGAGCTGTTTTTT.